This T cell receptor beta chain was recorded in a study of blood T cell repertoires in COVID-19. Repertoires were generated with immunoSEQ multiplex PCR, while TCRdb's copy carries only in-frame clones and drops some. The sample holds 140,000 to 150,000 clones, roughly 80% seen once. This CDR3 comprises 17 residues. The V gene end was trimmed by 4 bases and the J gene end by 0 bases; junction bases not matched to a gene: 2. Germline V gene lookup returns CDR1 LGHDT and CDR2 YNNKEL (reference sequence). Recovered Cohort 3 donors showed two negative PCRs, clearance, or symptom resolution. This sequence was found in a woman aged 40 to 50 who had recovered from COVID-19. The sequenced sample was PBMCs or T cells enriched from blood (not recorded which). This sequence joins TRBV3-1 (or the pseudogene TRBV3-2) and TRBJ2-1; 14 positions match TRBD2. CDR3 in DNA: TGTGCCAGCAGCCCAGGGACTAGCGGGAGCTCCTACAATGAGCAGTTCTTC. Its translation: CASSPGTSGSSYNEQFF.